Presented here are 18 T cell receptor beta chains from one specimen sequenced in a study of beta chain features in type 1 diabetes. Investigators reverse transcribed all isolated RNA, so they sequenced expressed TCRB transcripts. Method: immunoSEQ multiplex PCR; TCRdb's copy keeps in-frame clones and lacks some. The table includes about 900,000 clones, 15% to 20% detected once. Sequencing was carried out using naive CD4+ T cells from blood. The receptors were sampled from a woman between 18 and 29 years old in good health.

A word on this clone: The same CDR3 arises from other DNA sequences in this sample as well. The V gene is TRBV20-1, the J gene TRBJ2-1; D call uncertain. With 3 bases removed from V and 5 bases from J, the gap between germline ends came to 2 bases. From germline, CDR1 is DFQATT and CDR2 SNEGSKA (reference sequence). This CDR3 is 10 amino acids long. CDR3 loop: CSASNNEQFF. CDR3 sequence (DNA): TGCAGTGCTAGTAACAATGAGCAGTTCTTC.

The V and J genes are TRBV11-2 and TRBJ2-7; TRBD1 aligns across 7 bases. CDR3 size: 15 residues. V gave up 5 bases and J gave up 2 bases; unmatched junction bases: 9. The germline gives CDR1 SGHAT, CDR2 FQNNGV. The CDR3 nucleotides read TGTGCCAGCAGCGCACTCCGAGACAGGGCCTACGAGCAGTACTTC. Its translation: CASSALRDRAYEQYF.

This clone was observed a handful of times. The rearrangement uses TRBV18 and TRBJ1-5; 7 nucleotides align to TRBD1. This CDR3 contains 16 residues. V gave up 5 bases and J gave up 0 bases; unmatched junction bases: 7. Germline CDR1 and CDR2: KGHSH and LQKENI. DNA for the CDR3: TGTGCCAGCTCAATACAGGGGTTATATAGCAATCAGCCCCAGCATTTT. This codes for CASSIQGLYSNQPQHF.

Worth noting for this clone: This sample also contains other DNA sequences that code for the same CDR3. The chain is built from TRBV29-1 and TRBJ2-1, with unresolved D. The CDR3 extends over 13 amino acids. V shed 4 bases and J shed 0 bases, with 7 bases lying between them. Germline-derived CDR1 and CDR2 are SQVTM and ANQGSEA. The CDR3 protein is CSVAGNSYNEQFF. The CDR3 DNA is TGCAGCGTTGCCGGAAACTCCTACAATGAGCAGTTCTTC.

The J gene is TRBJ2-6, the V gene TRBV18, with 9 bases matching TRBD1. The V segment lost 6 bases and the J segment 1 base; nucleotides outside the gene matches: 16. Germline values: CDR1 KGHSH, CDR2 LQKENI. The CDR3 runs to 20 residues. The CDR3 nucleotides read TGTGCCAGCTCCCCGGTTGGACAGGGGCCAAGTCCTTCTGGGGCCAACGTCCTGACTTTC. It codes for CASSPVGQGPSPSGANVLTF.

V is TRBV6-5 and J is TRBJ2-4, with TRBD1 matching 10 bases. The germline V gene has CDR1 MNHEY and CDR2 SVGAGI. Germline trimming cut 5 bases from V and 4 bases from J; bases unmatched to any gene: 5. The CDR3 covers 15 residues. CDR3 in DNA: TGTGCCAGCAGTAAAAAGGGACAGGGGAAAAACATTCAGTACTTC. As protein: CASSKKGQGKNIQYF.

This clone was counted a few times. The V call is TRBV7-8, the J call TRBJ2-1; 7 positions match TRBD2. The germline V gene encodes CDR1 SGHVS and CDR2 FQNEAQ. CDR3 size: 16 residues. V gave up 7 bases and J gave up 2 bases; unmatched junction bases: 11. CDR3 sequence reads: CASTVRAGLTYNEQFF. The CDR3 bases are TGTGCCAGCACTGTCCGAGCGGGACTTACCTACAATGAGCAGTTCTTC. Looking up the rest from reference TRBV7-8 and TRBJ2-1 gives the full variable domain: GAGVSQSPRYKVAKRGQDVALRCDPISGHVSLFWYQQALGQGPEFLTYFQNEAQLDKSGLPSDRFFAERPEGSVSTLKIQRTQQEDSAVYLCASTVRAGLTYNEQFFGPGTRLTVL.

The chain has TRBV18 and TRBJ2-1; no definite D call. The germline V gene encodes CDR1 KGHSH and CDR2 LQKENI. V lost 3 bases to trimming and J lost 0 bases, with 9 bases between them. The CDR3 runs 15 residues. The CDR3 region is CASSPTQSSYNEQFF. The DNA of the CDR3 is TGTGCCAGCTCACCGACACAGAGCTCCTACAATGAGCAGTTCTTC.

This clone has just a few counts. The V and J genes are TRBV18 and TRBJ1-2, with D uncertain. V was shortened by 3 bases and J by 2 bases, with 7 bases between the two germline ends. The CDR3 length is 13 residues. Per germline, CDR1 KGHSH and CDR2 LQKENI. The CDR3: CASSPEMNYGYTF. As DNA, the CDR3 is TGTGCCAGCTCACCTGAAATGAACTATGGCTACACCTTC.

This chain connects TRBV6-5 to TRBJ2-2; D is ambiguous. The CDR3 is made up of 16 amino acids. V was trimmed by 2 bases and J by 5 bases, leaving 15 bases between them. Germline CDR1 is MNHEY and CDR2 is SVGAGI. The CDR3 DNA sequence: TGTGCCAGCAGTTACGGGCTGAGGATTGGGACCGGGGAGCTGTTTTTT. Protein product: CASSYGLRIGTGELFF.

This clone turned up a few times. The chain is built from TRBV11-2 and TRBJ2-1, with 11 bases matching TRBD2. J was trimmed by 4 bases and V by 6 bases; bases with no gene match: 8. The germline CDR1 and CDR2 sequences are SGHAT and FQNNGV. The CDR3 length is 16 residues. The CDR3 region is CASRKPGLAAYNEQFF. DNA of the CDR3: TGTGCCAGCAGGAAACCGGGACTAGCGGCATACAATGAGCAGTTCTTC.

The chain is built from TRBV7-3 and TRBJ2-2; tentative D call: TRBD2 (6 bases). This CDR3 region has 15 residues. Germline V gene sequence: CDR1 SGHTA, CDR2 FQGTGA. V lost 5 bases to trimming and J lost 7 bases, with 17 bases between them. This CDR3 is CASSPAAGQGGELFF. The CDR3 nucleotides are TGTGCCAGCAGCCCGGCGGCGGGGCAAGGCGGGGAGCTGTTTTTT. The full variable domain, its missing parts supplied by reference TRBV7-3 and TRBJ2-2, is GAGVSQTPSNKVTEKGKYVELRCDPISGHTALYWYRQSLGQGPEFLIYFQGTGAADDSGLPNDRFFAVRPEGSVSTLKIQRTERGDSAVYLCASSPAAGQGGELFFGEGSRLTVL.

The chain couples TRBV18 to TRBJ2-7; tentatively, D is TRBD1 (7 bases). Trimming pared 3 bases from V and 6 bases from J, leaving 18 bases between. Germline V gives CDR1 KGHSH, CDR2 LQKENI. The CDR3 length is 15 residues. The CDR3 DNA follows: TGTGCCAGCTCACCTCGACAGGGAGGTTTTGGCGAGCAGTACTTC. It yields the protein CASSPRQGGFGEQYF.

This clone was counted a few times. The rearrangement joins TRBV5-1 to TRBJ2-2; TRBD1 agrees at 9 bases. Germline CDR1 reads SGHRS; CDR2 reads YFSETQ. The CDR3 is 16 residues long. V lost 2 bases, J lost 5 bases, and 7 bases stayed unmatched. The CDR3 region has the DNA TGCGCCAGCAGCTTTCCGGGACAGGGTCGGACCGGGGAGCTGTTTTTT. Translating gives CASSFPGQGRTGELFF.

This clone showed up just a few times. The genes are TRBV7-2 and TRBJ2-7; 7 positions agree with TRBD1. The V segment lost 3 bases and the J segment 2 bases; nucleotides outside the gene matches: 7. Germline lookup yields CDR1 SGHTA and CDR2 FQGNSA. The CDR3 covers 15 residues. In DNA form, the CDR3 reads TGTGCCAGCAGCTTTGGAGACAGGGATGCCTACGAGCAGTACTTC. Protein: CASSFGDRDAYEQYF.

The chain carries TRBV14 and TRBJ2-1, with D perhaps TRBD2 (6 bases). Germline CDR1 reads SGHDN; CDR2 reads FVKESK. V lost 5 bases and J lost 1, with 15 bases in between. This CDR3 comprises 16 residues. Written as DNA, the CDR3 is TGTGCCAGCAGCGCTTACTCCGGGGGTTCCTACAATGAGCAGTTCTTC. Amino acid sequence: CASSAYSGGSYNEQFF.

This clone was seen more than once but under ten times. The chain employs TRBV28 and TRBJ2-3, with D perhaps matching TRBD2 (6 bases). CDR1 and CDR2 (germline): MDHEN, SYDVKM. The CDR3 contains 16 residues. Trimming left V 5 bases short and J 2 bases short, with 17 bases between. The CDR3 DNA is TGTGCCAGCAGTCCGGCTGGAACGGGAGTCACAGATACGCAGTATTTT. Amino acid sequence: CASSPAGTGVTDTQYF.

The sample holds a few counts of this clone. CDR3 nucleotide sequence: TGTGCCAGCAGCTTCCCTGGGGCCAACGTCCTGACTTTC. It is translated as CASSFPGANVLTF. V is TRBV7-9 and J is TRBJ2-6; no reliable D call. V lost 3 bases and J lost 2, with 2 bases in between. CDR1 is SEHNR, CDR2 FQNEAQ, per germline (reference sequence). The CDR3 loop spans 13 amino acids.